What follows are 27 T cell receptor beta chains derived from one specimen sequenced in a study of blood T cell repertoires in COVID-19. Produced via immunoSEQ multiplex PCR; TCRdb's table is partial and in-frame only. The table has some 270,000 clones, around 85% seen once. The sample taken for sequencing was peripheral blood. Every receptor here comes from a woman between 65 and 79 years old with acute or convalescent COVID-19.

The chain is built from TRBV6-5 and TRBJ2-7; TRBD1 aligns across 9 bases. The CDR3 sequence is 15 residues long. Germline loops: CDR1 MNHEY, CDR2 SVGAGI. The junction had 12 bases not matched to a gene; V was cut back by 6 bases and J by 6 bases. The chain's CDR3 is CASRDEGTGNAEQYF. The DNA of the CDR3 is TGTGCCAGCAGGGATGAGGGGACAGGGAACGCCGAGCAGTACTTC.

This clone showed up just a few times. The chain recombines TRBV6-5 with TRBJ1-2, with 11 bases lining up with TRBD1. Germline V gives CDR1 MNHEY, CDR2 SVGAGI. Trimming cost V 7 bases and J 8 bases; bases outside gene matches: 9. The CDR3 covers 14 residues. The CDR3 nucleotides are TGTGCCAGCACCATCGACCGGGACAGGGGGGGCTACACCTTC. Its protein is CASTIDRDRGGYTF.

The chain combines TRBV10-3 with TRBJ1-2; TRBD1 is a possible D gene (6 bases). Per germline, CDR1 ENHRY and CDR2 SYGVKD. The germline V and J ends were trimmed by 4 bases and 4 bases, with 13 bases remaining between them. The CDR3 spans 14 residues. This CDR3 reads CAISATGQGYGYTF. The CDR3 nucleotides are TGTGCCATCAGTGCAACAGGGCAGGGCTATGGCTACACCTTC.

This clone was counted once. CDR3 DNA: TGTGCCTGGAGATTAGCGGGGGCCTTAGATACGCAGTATTTT. This codes for CAWRLAGALDTQYF. The chain joins TRBV30 to TRBJ2-3, with TRBD2 matching over 9 bases. CDR1 and CDR2 from the germline V gene are GTSNPN and SVGIG (reference sequence). With V trimmed by 3 bases and J by 5 bases, 6 bases remained unmatched. The CDR3 covers 14 residues.

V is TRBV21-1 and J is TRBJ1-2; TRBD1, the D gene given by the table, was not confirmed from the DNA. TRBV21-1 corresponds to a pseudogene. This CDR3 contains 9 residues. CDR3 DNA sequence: TGTGCCATCATCTATGGCTACACCTTC. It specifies CAIIYGYTF.

The CDR3 region has the DNA TGTGCCAGCAGCTTGGCCAAGGGAAGAGGGTCCTACAATGAGCAGTTCTTC. Translated: CASSLAKGRGSYNEQFF. This chain joins TRBV5-4 and TRBJ2-1; possible D gene TRBD2, 5 bases. The CDR3 has 17 amino acids. CDR1 is SGHNT, CDR2 YYREEE, per germline (reference sequence). V lost 0 bases and J lost 1, with 14 bases in between.

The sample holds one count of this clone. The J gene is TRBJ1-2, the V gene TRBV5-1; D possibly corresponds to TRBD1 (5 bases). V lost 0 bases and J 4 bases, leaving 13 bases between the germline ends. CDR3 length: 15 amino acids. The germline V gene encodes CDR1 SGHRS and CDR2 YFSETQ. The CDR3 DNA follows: TGCGCCAGCAGCTTGGGGACATCCGGGGGCTATGGCTACACCTTC. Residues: CASSLGTSGGYGYTF.

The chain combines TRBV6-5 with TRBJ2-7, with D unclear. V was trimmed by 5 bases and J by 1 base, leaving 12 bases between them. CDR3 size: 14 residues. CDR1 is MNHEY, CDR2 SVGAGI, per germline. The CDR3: CASSSQRLSYEQYF. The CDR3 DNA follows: TGTGCCAGCAGTAGCCAGAGGCTGTCCTACGAGCAGTACTTC.

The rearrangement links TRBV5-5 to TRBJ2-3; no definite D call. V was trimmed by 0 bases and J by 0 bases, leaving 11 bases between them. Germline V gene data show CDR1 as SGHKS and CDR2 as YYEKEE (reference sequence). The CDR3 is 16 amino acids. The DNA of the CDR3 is TGTGCCAGCAGCTTGGGGCAGGTTTTTAGCACAGATACGCAGTATTTT. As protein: CASSLGQVFSTDTQYF.

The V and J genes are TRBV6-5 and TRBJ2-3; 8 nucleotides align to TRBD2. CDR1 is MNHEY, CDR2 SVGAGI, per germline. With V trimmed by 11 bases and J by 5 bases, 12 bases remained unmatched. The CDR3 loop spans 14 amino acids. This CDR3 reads CAQGTGGLVDTQYF. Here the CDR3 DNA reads TGTGCCCAGGGGACGGGGGGGCTGGTAGATACGCAGTATTTT.

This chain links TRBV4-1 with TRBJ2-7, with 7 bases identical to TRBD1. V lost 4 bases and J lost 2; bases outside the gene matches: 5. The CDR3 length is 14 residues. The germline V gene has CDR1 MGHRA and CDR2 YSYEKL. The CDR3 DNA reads TGCGCCAGCAGCCCTGGACAGGCAGCCTACGAGCAGTACTTC. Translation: CASSPGQAAYEQYF.

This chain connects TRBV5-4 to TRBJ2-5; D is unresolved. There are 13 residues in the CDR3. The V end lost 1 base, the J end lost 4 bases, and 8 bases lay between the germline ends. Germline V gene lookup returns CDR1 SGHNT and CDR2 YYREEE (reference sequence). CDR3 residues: CASSLRSPETQYF. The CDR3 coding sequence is TGTGCCAGCAGCTTGAGGAGCCCAGAGACCCAGTACTTC.

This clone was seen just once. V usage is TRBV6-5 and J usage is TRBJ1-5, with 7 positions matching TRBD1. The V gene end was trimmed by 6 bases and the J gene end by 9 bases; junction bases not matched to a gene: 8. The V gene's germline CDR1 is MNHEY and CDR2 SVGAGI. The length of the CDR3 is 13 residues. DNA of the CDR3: TGTGCCAGCAGAGACAGGGATGGCCGGCCCCAGCATTTT. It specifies CASRDRDGRPQHF.

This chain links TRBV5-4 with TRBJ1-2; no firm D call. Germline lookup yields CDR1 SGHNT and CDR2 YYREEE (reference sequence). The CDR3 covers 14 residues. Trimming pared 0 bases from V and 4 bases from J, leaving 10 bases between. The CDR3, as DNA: TGTGCCAGCAGCTTGGGGCAGTCCCCCTATGGCTACACCTTC. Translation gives CASSLGQSPYGYTF. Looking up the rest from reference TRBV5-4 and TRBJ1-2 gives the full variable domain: ETGVTQSPTHLIKTRGQQVTLRCSSQSGHNTVSWYQQALGQGPQFIFQYYREEENGRGNFPPRFSGLQFPNYSSELNVNALELDDSALYLCASSLGQSPYGYTFGSGTRLTVV.

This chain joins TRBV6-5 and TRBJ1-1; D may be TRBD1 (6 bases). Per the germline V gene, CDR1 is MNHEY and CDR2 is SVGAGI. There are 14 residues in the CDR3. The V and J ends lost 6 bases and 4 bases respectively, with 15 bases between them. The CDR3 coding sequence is TGTGCCAGCAGGGACCGGGACATACGCACTGAAGCTTTCTTT. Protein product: CASRDRDIRTEAFF.

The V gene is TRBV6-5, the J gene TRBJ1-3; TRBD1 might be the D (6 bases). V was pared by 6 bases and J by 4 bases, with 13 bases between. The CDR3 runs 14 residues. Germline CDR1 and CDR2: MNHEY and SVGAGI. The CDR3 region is CASRGRTAGNTIYF. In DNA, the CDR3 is TGTGCCAGCAGAGGAAGGACAGCAGGAAACACCATATATTTT.

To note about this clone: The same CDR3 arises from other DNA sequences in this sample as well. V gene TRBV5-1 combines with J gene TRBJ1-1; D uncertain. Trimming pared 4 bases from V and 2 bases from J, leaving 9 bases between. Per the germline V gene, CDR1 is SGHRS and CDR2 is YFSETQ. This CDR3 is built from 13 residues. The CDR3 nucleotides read TGCGCCAGCAGCCTAACAGTTAACACTGAAGCTTTCTTT. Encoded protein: CASSLTVNTEAFF.

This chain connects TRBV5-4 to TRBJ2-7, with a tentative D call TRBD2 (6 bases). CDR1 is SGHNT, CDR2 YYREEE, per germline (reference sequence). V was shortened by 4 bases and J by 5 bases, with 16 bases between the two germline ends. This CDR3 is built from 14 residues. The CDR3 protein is CASSPGGGIDEQYF. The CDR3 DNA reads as TGTGCCAGCAGCCCTGGTGGAGGGATCGACGAGCAGTACTTC.

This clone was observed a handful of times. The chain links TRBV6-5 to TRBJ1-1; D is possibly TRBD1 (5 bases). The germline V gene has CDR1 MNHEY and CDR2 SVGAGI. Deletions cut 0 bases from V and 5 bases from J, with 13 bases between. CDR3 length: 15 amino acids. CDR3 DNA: TGTGCCAGCAGTTACTCCGTGGGGGGGGAAACTGAAGCTTTCTTT. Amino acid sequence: CASSYSVGGETEAFF.

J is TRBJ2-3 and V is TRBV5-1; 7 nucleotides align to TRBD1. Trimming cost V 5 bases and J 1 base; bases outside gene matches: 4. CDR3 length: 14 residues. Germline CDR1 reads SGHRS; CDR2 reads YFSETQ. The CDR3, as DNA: TGCGCCAGCAGTCCAGACAGGGGCACAGATACGCAGTATTTT. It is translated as CASSPDRGTDTQYF.

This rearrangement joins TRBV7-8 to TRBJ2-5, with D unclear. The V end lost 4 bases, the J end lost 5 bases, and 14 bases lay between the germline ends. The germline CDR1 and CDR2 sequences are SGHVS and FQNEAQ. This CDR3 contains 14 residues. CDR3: CASSSEFAWETQYF. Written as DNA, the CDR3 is TGTGCCAGCAGCTCCGAATTCGCGTGGGAGACCCAGTACTTC.

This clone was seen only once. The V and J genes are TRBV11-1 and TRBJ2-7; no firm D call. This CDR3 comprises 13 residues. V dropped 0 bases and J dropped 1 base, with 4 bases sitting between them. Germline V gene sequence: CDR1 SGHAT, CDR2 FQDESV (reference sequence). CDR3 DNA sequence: TGTGCCAGCAGCTTAGCCGGTTCCTACGAGCAGTACTTC. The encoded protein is CASSLAGSYEQYF.

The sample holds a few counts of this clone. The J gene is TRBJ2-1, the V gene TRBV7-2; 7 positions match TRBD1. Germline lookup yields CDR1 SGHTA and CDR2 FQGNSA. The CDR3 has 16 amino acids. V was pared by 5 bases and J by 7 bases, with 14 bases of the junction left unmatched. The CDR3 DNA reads TGTGCCAGCAGCCCCAGGGGGTCAAGAGCCTCTAATGAGCAGTTCTTC. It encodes CASSPRGSRASNEQFF. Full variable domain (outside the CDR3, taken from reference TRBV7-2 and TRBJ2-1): GAGVSQSPSNKVTEKGKDVELRCDPISGHTALYWYRQSLGQGLEFLIYFQGNSAPDKSGLPSDRFSAERTGGSVSTLTIQRTQQEDSAVYLCASSPRGSRASNEQFFGPGTRLTVL.

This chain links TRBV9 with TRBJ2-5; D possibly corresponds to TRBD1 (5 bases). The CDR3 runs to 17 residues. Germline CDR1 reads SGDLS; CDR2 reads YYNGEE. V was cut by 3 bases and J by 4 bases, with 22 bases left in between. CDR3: CASSAGGSSRVGETQYF. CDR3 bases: TGTGCCAGCAGCGCAGGTGGTAGCAGCAGGGTTGGAGAGACCCAGTACTTC.

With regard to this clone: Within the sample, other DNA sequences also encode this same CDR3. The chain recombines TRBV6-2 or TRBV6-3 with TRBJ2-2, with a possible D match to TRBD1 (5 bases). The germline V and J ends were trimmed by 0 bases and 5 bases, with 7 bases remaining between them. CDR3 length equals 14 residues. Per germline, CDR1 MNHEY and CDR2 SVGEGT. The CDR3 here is CASSYSRGTGELFF. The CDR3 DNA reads TGTGCCAGCAGTTACTCTAGGGGTACCGGGGAGCTGTTTTTT.

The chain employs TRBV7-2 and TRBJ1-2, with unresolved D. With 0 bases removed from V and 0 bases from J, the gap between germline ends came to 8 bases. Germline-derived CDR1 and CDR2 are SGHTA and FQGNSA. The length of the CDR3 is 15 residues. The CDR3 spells CASSLARVANYGYTF. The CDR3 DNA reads TGTGCCAGCAGCTTAGCGCGAGTAGCTAACTATGGCTACACCTTC.

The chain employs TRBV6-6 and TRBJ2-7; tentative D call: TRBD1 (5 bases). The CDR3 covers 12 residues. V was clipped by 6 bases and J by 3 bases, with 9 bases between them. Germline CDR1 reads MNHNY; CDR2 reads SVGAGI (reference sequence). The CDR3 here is CASSVTVYEQYF. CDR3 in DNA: TGTGCCAGCAGCGTGACAGTCTACGAGCAGTACTTC.